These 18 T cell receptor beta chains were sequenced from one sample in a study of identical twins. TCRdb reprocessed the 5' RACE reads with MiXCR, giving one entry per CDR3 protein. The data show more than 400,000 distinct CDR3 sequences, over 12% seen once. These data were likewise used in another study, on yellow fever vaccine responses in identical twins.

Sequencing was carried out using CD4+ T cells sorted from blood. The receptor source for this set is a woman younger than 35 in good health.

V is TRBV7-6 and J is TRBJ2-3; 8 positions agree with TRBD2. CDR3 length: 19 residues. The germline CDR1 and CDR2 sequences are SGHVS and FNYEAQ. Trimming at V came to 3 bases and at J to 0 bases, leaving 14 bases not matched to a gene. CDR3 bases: TGTGCCAGCAGCTTTGTGCCCCCCGGTACTAGCGGCAGCACAGATACGCAGTATTTT. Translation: CASSFVPPGTSGSTDTQYF.

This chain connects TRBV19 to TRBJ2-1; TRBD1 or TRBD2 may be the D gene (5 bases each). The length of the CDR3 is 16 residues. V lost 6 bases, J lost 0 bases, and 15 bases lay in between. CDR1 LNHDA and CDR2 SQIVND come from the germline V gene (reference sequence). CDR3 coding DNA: TGTGCCAGTAGAGGGGATCGGCTAGCCTCCTACAATGAGCAGTTCTTC. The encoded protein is CASRGDRLASYNEQFF.

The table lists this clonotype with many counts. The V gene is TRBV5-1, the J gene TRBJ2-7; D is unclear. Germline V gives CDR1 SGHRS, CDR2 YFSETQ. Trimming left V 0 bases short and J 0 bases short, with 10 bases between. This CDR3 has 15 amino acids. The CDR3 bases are TGCGCCAGCAGCTTGGGTGGATTTGACTCCTACGAGCAGTACTTC. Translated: CASSLGGFDSYEQYF.

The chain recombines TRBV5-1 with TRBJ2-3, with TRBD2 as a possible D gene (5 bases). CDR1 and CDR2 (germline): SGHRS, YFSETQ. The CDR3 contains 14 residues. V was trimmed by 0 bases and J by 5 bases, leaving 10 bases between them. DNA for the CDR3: TGCGCCAGCAGCTTGGGAGGGAATCAAGATACGCAGTATTTT. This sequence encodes CASSLGGNQDTQYF.

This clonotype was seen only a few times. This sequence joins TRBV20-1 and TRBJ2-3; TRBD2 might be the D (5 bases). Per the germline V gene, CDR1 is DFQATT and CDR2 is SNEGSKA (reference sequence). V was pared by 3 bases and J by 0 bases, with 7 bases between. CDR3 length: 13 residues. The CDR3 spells CSASGKSTDTQYF. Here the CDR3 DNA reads TGCAGTGCTAGCGGGAAGAGCACAGATACGCAGTATTTT.

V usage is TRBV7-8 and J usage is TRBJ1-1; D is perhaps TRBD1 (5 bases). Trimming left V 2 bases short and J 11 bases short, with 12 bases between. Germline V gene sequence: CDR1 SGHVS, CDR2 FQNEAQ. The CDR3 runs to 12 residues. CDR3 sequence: CASSLQGSGAFF. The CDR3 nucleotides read TGTGCCAGCAGCTTACAGGGCTCGGGCGCTTTCTTT.

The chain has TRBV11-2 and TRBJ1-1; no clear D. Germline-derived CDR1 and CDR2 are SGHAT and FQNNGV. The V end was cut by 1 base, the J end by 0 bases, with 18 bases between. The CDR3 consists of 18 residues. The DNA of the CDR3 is TGTGCCAGCAGCTTAGTAGCGTTGCGCCGACCTATGAACACTGAAGCTTTCTTT. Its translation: CASSLVALRRPMNTEAFF.

DNA of the CDR3: TGCAGTGCTAGGGGGGGACTAGCGGGAGTCGGGTACTTC. This codes for CSARGGLAGVGYF. The chain couples TRBV20-1 to TRBJ2-7, with 14 bases lining up with TRBD2. The germline CDR1 and CDR2 sequences are DFQATT and SNEGSKA (reference sequence). The V and J ends lost 3 bases and 12 bases, in that order; junction bases with no gene match: 7. The CDR3 runs to 13 residues.

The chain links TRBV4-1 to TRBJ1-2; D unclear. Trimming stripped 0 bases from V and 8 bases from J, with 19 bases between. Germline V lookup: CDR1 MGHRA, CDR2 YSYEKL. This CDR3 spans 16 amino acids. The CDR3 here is CASSQDPGRYEVGYTF. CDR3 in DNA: TGCGCCAGCAGCCAAGACCCAGGAAGATATGAGGTGGGCTACACCTTC.

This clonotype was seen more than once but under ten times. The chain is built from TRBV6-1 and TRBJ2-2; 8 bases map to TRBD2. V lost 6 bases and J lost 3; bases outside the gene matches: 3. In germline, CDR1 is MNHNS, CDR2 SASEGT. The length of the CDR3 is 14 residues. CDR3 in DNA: TGTGCCAGCAGCGGGGGGGGGTACACCGGGGAGCTGTTTTTT. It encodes CASSGGGYTGELFF.

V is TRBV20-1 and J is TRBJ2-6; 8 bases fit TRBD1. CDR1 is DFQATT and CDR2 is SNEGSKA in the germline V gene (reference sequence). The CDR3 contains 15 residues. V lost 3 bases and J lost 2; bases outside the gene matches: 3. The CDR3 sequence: CSARQTGAGANVLTF. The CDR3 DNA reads TGCAGTGCTAGGCAGACAGGGGCTGGGGCCAACGTCCTGACTTTC.

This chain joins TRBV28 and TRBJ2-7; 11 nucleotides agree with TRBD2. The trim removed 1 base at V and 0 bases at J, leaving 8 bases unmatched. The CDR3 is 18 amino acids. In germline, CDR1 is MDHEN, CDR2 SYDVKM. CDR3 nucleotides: TGTGCCAGCAGTTTATCTTCGACTAGCGGGGACGGCTCCTACGAGCAGTACTTC. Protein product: CASSLSSTSGDGSYEQYF.

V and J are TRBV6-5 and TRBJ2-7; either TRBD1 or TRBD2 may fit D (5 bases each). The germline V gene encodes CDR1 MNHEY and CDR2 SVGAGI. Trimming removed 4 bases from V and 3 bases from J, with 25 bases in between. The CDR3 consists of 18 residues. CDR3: CASSSLGGRGLKGYEQYF. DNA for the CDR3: TGTGCCAGCAGTTCCCTTGGGGGACGCGGACTGAAAGGCTACGAGCAGTACTTC.

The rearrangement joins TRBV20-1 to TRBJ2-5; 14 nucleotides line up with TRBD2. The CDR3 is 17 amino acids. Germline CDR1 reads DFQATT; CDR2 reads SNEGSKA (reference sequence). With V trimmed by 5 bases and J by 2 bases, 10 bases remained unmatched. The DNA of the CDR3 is TGCAGTGCTGACGGGACTAGCGGGGGACTACCACAAGAGACCCAGTACTTC. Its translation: CSADGTSGGLPQETQYF.

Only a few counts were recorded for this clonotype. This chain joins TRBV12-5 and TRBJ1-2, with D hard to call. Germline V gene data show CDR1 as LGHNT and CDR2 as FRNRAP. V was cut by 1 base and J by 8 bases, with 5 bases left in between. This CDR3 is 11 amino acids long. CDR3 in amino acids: CASGLEEGYTF. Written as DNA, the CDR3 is TGTGCTAGTGGTTTGGAAGAGGGCTACACCTTC.

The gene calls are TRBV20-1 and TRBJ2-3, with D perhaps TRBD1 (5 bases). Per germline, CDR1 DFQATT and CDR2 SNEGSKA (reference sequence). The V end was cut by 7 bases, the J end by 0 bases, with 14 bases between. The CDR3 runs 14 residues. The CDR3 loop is CSVWIGASTDTQYF. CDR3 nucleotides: TGCAGTGTATGGATAGGGGCTAGCACAGATACGCAGTATTTT.

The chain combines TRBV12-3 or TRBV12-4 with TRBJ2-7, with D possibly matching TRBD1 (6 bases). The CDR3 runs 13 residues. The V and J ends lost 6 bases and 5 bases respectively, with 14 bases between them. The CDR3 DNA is TGTGCCAGCAGACGGAACAGGGACCACGAGCAGTACTTC. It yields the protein CASRRNRDHEQYF.

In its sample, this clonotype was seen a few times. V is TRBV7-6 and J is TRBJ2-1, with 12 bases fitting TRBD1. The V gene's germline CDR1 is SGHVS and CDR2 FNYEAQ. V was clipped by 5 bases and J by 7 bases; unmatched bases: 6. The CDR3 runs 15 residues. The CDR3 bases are TGTGCCAGCAGCCGGGGACAGGGGGCTGGGAATGAGCAGTTCTTC. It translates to CASSRGQGAGNEQFF.